A single T cell receptor (beta chain) is shown here with its context. A junction boundary mismatches the germline segment, possibly from a read error. This sample stems from a study of cytomegalovirus exposure and HLA in healthy donors. Study information: The Caucasian-associated ancestry cluster held roughly 81% of around 380 genotyped donors.

There are 12 residues in the CDR3. The germline V gene has CDR1 SGDLS and CDR2 YYNGEE. The primer mix had 60 Vbeta and 13 Jbeta primers. Profiling relied on immunoSEQ multiplex PCR, and the TCRdb table lists in-frame clones only, not all of them. Here the sample spans under 100,000 clones, around 70% being singletons. The specimen sequenced was PBMCs. V and J are TRBV9 and TRBJ2-1; 7 nucleotides line up with TRBD2. The TCR was taken from a woman aged 45-65 years in good health and CMV-seropositive. CDR3 nucleotide sequence: TGTGCCAGCAGCGTAGGGGCGGGAGAGGTAATCTTC. This translates into CASSVGAGEVIF.